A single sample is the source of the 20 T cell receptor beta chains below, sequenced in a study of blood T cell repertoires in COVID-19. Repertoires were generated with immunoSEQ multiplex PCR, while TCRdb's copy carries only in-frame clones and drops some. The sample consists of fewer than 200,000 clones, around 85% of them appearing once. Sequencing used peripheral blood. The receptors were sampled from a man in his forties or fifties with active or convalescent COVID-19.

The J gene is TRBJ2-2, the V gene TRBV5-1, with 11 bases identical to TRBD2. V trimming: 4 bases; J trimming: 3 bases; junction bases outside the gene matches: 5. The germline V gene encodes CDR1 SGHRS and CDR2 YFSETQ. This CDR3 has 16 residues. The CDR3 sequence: CASSQLLAGDTGELFF. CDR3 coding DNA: TGCGCCAGCAGCCAACTACTAGCGGGAGACACCGGGGAGCTGTTTTTT. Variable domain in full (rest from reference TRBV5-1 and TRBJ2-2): KAGVTQTPRYLIKTRGQQVTLSCSPISGHRSVSWYQQTPGQGLQFLFEYFSETQRNKGNFPGRFSGRQFSNSRSEMNVSTLELGDSALYLCASSQLLAGDTGELFFGEGSRLTVL.

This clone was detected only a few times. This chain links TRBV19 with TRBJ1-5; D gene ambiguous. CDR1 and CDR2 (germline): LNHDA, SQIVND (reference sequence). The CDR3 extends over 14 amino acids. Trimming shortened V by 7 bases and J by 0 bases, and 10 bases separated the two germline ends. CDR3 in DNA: TGTGCCAGTAATGTCGGGAATAGCAATCAGCCCCAGCATTTT. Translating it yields CASNVGNSNQPQHF.

CDR3 DNA: TGTGCCACCGAAGGGGGGGACGAGCAGTACTTC. Its translation is CATEGGDEQYF. J is TRBJ2-7 and V is TRBV24-1; D possibly corresponds to TRBD2 (7 bases). The CDR3 totals 11 residues. Germline V gives CDR1 KGHDR, CDR2 SFDVKD. The V gene lost 9 bases and the J gene lost 5 bases, with 10 bases spanning the gap.

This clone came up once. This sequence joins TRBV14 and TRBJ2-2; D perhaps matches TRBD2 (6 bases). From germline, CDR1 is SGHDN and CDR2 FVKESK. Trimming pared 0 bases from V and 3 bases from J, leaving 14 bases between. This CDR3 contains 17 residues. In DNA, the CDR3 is TGTGCCAGCAGCCAAGATAAGGGAGGCAAGCACACCGGGGAGCTGTTTTTT. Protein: CASSQDKGGKHTGELFF.

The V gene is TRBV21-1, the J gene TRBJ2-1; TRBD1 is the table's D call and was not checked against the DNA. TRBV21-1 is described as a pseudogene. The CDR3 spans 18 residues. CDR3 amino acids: CASSKGPQGPPVPVEQFF. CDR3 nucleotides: TGTGCCAGCAGCAAAGGGCCCCAGGGGCCCCCGGTCCCAGTTGAGCAGTTCTTC.

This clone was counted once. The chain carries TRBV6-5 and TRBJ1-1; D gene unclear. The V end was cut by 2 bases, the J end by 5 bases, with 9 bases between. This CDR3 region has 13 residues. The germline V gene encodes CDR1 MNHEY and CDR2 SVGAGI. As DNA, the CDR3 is TGTGCCAGCAGTTACCTGCCAGAAACTGAAGCTTTCTTT. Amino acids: CASSYLPETEAFF.

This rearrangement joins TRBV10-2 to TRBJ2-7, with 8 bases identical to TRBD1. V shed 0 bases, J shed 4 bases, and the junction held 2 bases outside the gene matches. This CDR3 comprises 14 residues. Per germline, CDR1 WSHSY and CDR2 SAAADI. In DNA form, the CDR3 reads TGCGCCAGCAGTGAGTCCCAGGGGGCGTACGAGCAGTACTTC. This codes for CASSESQGAYEQYF.

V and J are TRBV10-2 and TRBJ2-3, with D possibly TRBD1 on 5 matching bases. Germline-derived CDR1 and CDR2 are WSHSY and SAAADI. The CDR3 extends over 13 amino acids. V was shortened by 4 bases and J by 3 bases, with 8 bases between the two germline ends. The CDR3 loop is CASSVPGTDTQYF. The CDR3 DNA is TGCGCCAGCAGTGTCCCAGGGACAGATACGCAGTATTTT.

DNA of the CDR3: TGTGCCAGCAGTGAAGATGACGGGACAGCGGCCTACGAGCAGTACTTC. Protein: CASSEDDGTAAYEQYF. The V gene is TRBV2, the J gene TRBJ2-7; 7 bases are a match to TRBD1. The CDR3 has 16 residues. Germline loops: CDR1 SNHLY, CDR2 FYNNEI. Trimming cost V 1 base and J 2 bases; bases outside gene matches: 8. Together with reference TRBV2 and TRBJ2-7, the CDR3 gives the full variable domain: EPEVTQTPSHQVTQMGQEVILRCVPISNHLYFYWYRQILGQKVEFLVSFYNNEISEKSEIFDDQFSVERPDGSNFTLKIRSTKLEDSAMYFCASSEDDGTAAYEQYFGPGTRLTVT.

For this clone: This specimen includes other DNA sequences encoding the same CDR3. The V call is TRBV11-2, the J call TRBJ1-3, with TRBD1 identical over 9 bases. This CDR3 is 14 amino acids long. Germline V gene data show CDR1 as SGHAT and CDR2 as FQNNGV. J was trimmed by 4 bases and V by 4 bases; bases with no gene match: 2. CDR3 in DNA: TGTGCCAGCAGCTACGGACAGGGGGGAAACACCATATATTTT. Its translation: CASSYGQGGNTIYF.

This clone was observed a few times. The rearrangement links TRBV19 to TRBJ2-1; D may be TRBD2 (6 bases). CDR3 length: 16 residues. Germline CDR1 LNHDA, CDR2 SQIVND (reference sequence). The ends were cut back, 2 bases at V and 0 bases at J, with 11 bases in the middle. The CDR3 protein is CASSIRFGSSYNEQFF. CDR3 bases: TGTGCCAGTAGTATAAGGTTCGGGAGCTCCTACAATGAGCAGTTCTTC.

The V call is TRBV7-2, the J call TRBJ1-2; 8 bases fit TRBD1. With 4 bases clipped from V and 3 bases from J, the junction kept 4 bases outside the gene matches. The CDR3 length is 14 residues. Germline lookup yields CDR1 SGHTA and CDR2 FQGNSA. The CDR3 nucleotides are TGTGCCAGCAGCTCAAAGACAGGGGACTATGGCTACACCTTC. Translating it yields CASSSKTGDYGYTF.

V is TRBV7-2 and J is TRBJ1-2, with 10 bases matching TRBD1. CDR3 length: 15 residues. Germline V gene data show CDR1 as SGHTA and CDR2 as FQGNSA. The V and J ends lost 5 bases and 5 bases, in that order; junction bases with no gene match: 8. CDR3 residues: CASSHPGGQGYGYTF. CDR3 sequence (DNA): TGTGCCAGCAGCCACCCGGGGGGACAGGGGTATGGCTACACCTTC.

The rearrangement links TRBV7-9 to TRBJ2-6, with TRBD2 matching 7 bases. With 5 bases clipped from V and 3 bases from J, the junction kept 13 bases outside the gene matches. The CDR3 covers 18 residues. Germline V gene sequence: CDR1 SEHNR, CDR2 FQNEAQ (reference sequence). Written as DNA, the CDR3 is TGTGCCAGCAGCCCCCTCGGACTAGGCGGGTTTGGGGCCAACGTCCTGACTTTC. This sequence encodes CASSPLGLGGFGANVLTF.

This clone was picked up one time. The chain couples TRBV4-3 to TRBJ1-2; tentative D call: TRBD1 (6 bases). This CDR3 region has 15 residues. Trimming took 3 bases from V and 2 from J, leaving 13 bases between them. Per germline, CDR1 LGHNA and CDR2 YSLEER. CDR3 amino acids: CASSHSDRNNYGYTF. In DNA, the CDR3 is TGCGCCAGCAGCCACTCGGACAGAAACAACTATGGCTACACCTTC.

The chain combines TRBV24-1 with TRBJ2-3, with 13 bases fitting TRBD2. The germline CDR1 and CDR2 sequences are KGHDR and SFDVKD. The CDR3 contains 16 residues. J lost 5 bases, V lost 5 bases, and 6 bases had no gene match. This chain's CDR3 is CATSGRTSGSQDTQYF. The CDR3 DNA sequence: TGTGCCACCAGTGGCAGGACTAGCGGGAGTCAAGATACGCAGTATTTT.

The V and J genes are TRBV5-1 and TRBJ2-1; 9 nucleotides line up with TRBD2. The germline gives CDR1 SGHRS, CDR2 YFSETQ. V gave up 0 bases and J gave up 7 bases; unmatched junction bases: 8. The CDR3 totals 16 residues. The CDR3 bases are TGCGCCAGCAGCTTGGACGGTCTCAGCGGGGGGAATGAGCAGTTCTTC. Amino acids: CASSLDGLSGGNEQFF.

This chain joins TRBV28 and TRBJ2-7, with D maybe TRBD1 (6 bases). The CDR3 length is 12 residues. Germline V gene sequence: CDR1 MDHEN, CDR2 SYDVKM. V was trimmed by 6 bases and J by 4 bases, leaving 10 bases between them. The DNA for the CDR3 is TGTGCCAGCAGCGAGACAGGTTACGAGCAGTACTTC. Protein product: CASSETGYEQYF. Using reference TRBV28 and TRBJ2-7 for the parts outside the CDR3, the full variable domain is DVKVTQSSRYLVKRTGEKVFLECVQDMDHENMFWYRQDPGLGLRLIYFSYDVKMKEKGDIPEGYSVSREKKERFSLILESASTNQTSMYLCASSETGYEQYFGPGTRLTVT.

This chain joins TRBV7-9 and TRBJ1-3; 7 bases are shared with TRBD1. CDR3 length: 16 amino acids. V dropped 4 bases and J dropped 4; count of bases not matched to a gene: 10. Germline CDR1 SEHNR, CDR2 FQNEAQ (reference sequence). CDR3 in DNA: TGTGCCAGCAGCTCGCTCACCGAGACAGGGGGAAACACCATATATTTT. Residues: CASSSLTETGGNTIYF.

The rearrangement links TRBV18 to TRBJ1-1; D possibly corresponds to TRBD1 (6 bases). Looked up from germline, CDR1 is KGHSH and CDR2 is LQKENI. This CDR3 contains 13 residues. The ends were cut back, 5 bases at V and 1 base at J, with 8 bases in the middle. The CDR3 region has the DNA TGTGCCAGCTCATCGGGACAGAACACTGAAGCTTTCTTT. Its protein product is CASSSGQNTEAFF.